This entry lists 10 T cell receptor beta chains sequenced from one sample in a study of cytomegalovirus exposure and HLA in healthy donors. Vbeta (60) and Jbeta (13) primers were used in the PCR. The data were produced by immunoSEQ multiplex PCR, yet TCRdb's version contains in-frame clones alone and is incomplete. The sample has about 180,000 clones, approximately 80% seen once. The sample was PBMCs. Source of these receptors: a woman in her 30s in good health and CMV-seronegative.

V is TRBV4-1 and J is TRBJ2-3; D call uncertain. V lost 0 bases and J lost 2, with 6 bases in between. The germline V gene encodes CDR1 MGHRA and CDR2 YSYEKL. The CDR3 is 14 residues long. CDR3 nucleotide sequence: TGCGCCAGCAGCCAAGAGGTAGCCACAGATACGCAGTATTTT. Residues: CASSQEVATDTQYF.

This clone was counted a single time. V is TRBV11-2 and J is TRBJ2-6; tentative D call: TRBD2 (6 bases). V lost 1 base and J lost 0, with 10 bases in between. The CDR3 has 17 residues. Per the germline V gene, CDR1 is SGHAT and CDR2 is FQNNGV. CDR3 in DNA: TGTGCCAGCAGCTTAGTCCTAGCGAACTCTGGGGCCAACGTCCTGACTTTC. This gives the protein CASSLVLANSGANVLTF.

The chain carries TRBV5-1 and TRBJ2-2, with TRBD1 identical over 9 bases. The ends lost 4 bases at V and 4 bases at J; junction bases unmatched: 8. This CDR3 has 16 amino acids. CDR1 is SGHRS, CDR2 YFSETQ, per germline. The CDR3 coding sequence is TGCGCCAGCAGCCCTCCGGGACAGGGAACCACCGGGGAGCTGTTTTTT. It is translated as CASSPPGQGTTGELFF.

The rearrangement uses TRBV4-3 and TRBJ2-7; 10 nucleotides agree with TRBD1. The ends lost 2 bases at V and 4 bases at J; junction bases unmatched: 5. Germline V gene lookup returns CDR1 LGHNA and CDR2 YSLEER. The CDR3 contains 15 residues. This CDR3 is CASSQKRDRGYEQYF. Here the CDR3 DNA reads TGCGCCAGCAGCCAAAAAAGGGACAGGGGTTACGAGCAGTACTTC.

The chain carries TRBV5-5 and TRBJ2-7; maybe TRBD1 (6 bases). V was cut by 5 bases and J by 4 bases, with 19 bases left in between. CDR1 SGHKS and CDR2 YYEKEE come from the germline V gene (reference sequence). CDR3 length equals 15 residues. The CDR3 DNA follows: TGTGCCAGCAGTCCTAGCCGGACAGAGCAATACGAGCAGTACTTC. Its translation: CASSPSRTEQYEQYF.

This clone was recorded a few times. As DNA, the CDR3 is TGCGCCAGCACTTTGACTAGCGGTACTTACAATGAGCAGTTCTTC. Its translation: CASTLTSGTYNEQFF. V usage is TRBV4-3 and J usage is TRBJ2-1; TRBD2 agrees at 9 bases. Trimming cost V 7 bases and J 4 bases; bases outside gene matches: 8. The CDR3 loop spans 15 amino acids. Germline CDR1 LGHNA, CDR2 YSLEER.

This rearrangement joins TRBV20-1 to TRBJ2-1; no firm D call. V shed 3 bases and J shed 8 bases, with 5 bases lying between them. CDR3 length: 10 amino acids. The germline V gene has CDR1 DFQATT and CDR2 SNEGSKA (reference sequence). CDR3 sequence (DNA): TGCAGTGCTAGTCTCGATGAGCAGTTCTTC. Amino acids: CSASLDEQFF.

The chain couples TRBV7-2 to TRBJ2-3, with 12 bases aligning to TRBD2. Germline loops: CDR1 SGHTA, CDR2 FQGNSA. The CDR3 is 15 residues long. J gave up 5 bases and V 1 base, and 1 base lay outside the gene matches. The CDR3 sequence: CASSLGTSGIDTQYF. The CDR3 DNA follows: TGTGCCAGCAGCTTAGGGACTAGCGGGATAGATACGCAGTATTTT.

The DNA of the CDR3 is TGTGCCAGCAGTGATTTACAGGGGGCCCAAGAGACCCAGTACTTC. Amino acids: CASSDLQGAQETQYF. The V call is TRBV6-1, the J call TRBJ2-5; TRBD1 matches 9 bases. The CDR3 is 15 residues long. Germline V gives CDR1 MNHNS, CDR2 SASEGT. V lost 3 bases to trimming and J lost 1 base; unmatched junction nucleotides: 3.

This clone was seen a single time. The chain couples TRBV27 to TRBJ1-2, with TRBD1 identical over 12 bases. CDR3 length: 19 residues. Germline values: CDR1 MNHEY, CDR2 SMNVEV (reference sequence). After removal of 4 bases from V and 6 bases from J, the junction contained 18 bases not matched to a gene. This chain's CDR3 is CASSSQGGTGGDWVNGYTF. CDR3 in DNA: TGTGCCAGCAGTTCTCAAGGCGGGACAGGGGGCGATTGGGTGAATGGCTACACCTTC.